This T cell receptor (beta chain) was profiled in a study of T cell changes during pregnancy in multiple sclerosis. CDR3 length equals 13 residues. The V end was cut by 3 bases, the J end by 7 bases, with 9 bases between. Germline CDR1 is MDHEN and CDR2 is SYDVKM. Here immunoSEQ multiplex PCR was the method, and the copy in TCRdb shows in-frame clones only, minus some. The sample consists of some 50,000 clones, about 90% of them appearing once. The source material was CD4+ T cells from peripheral blood mononuclear cells, sampled in the second trimester of pregnancy. The origin of this receptor is a female donor with multiple sclerosis, enrolled in a pregnancy study. The chain employs TRBV28 and TRBJ2-2, with a weak D call TRBD2 (6 bases). The CDR3, as DNA: TGTGCCAGCAGTTTCGCGGGGTTCGGGGAGCTGTTTTTT. Protein sequence: CASSFAGFGELFF.